These 10 T cell receptor beta chains share one sample of origin, sequenced in a study of long-term antiretroviral therapy in people with HIV. The assay, immunoSEQ v3.0, was run at survey level. The repertoire was sequenced with immunoSEQ multiplex PCR; TCRdb's copy has only in-frame clones and lacks some. The profile shows about 50,000 clones, around four fifths of them singletons. Source: unsorted PBMCs, taken 0.8 years after starting antiretroviral therapy. The origin of the receptors is a woman between 18 and 29 years old with HIV.

The chain is built from TRBV25-1 and TRBJ1-4; a weak D match, TRBD1 (5 bases). This CDR3 spans 14 amino acids. V shed 3 bases and J shed 10 bases, with 15 bases lying between them. CDR1 is MGHDK, CDR2 SYGVNS, per germline. For the CDR3, the DNA is TGTGCCAGCAGTGACGGGGCAATTATAGGAAAACTGTTTTTT. Encoded protein: CASSDGAIIGKLFF.

The rearrangement joins TRBV13 to TRBJ2-1; a possible D gene is TRBD1 (5 bases). CDR3 size: 11 residues. Germline CDR1 and CDR2: PRHDT and FYEKMQ (reference sequence). The germline V and J ends were trimmed by 1 base and 10 bases, with 5 bases remaining between them. CDR3 DNA: TGTGCCAGCAGCTTAGCAGGGGAGCAGTTCTTC. It yields the protein CASSLAGEQFF.

The rearrangement links TRBV20-1 to TRBJ2-1; weak D call: TRBD1 (5 bases). The CDR3 totals 11 residues. V lost 6 bases to trimming and J lost 7 bases, with 10 bases between them. Germline V gene lookup returns CDR1 DFQATT and CDR2 SNEGSKA (reference sequence). Here the CDR3 reads CSARDRNEQFF. CDR3 coding DNA: TGCAGTGCCAGGGATAGAAATGAGCAGTTCTTC.

The CDR3: CASSLTGTQETQYF. The CDR3 DNA follows: TGTGCCAGCAGCTTGACAGGAACCCAAGAGACCCAGTACTTC. The chain has TRBV7-8 and TRBJ2-5; maybe TRBD1 (6 bases). The CDR3 covers 14 residues. Trimming pared 3 bases from V and 1 base from J, leaving 9 bases between. The germline CDR1 and CDR2 sequences are SGHVS and FQNEAQ. Using reference TRBV7-8 and TRBJ2-5 for the parts outside the CDR3, the full variable domain is GAGVSQSPRYKVAKRGQDVALRCDPISGHVSLFWYQQALGQGPEFLTYFQNEAQLDKSGLPSDRFFAERPEGSVSTLKIQRTQQEDSAVYLCASSLTGTQETQYFGPGTRLLVL.

V is TRBV18 and J is TRBJ2-1; TRBD2 is a possible D gene (5 bases). CDR1 is KGHSH, CDR2 LQKENI, per germline. CDR3 length: 17 amino acids. Trimming stripped 2 bases from V and 8 bases from J, with 22 bases between. The CDR3 here is CASSPRSREWPMDEQFF. In DNA, the CDR3 is TGTGCCAGCTCACCAAGGTCCCGGGAATGGCCCATGGATGAGCAGTTCTTC. The full variable domain, its missing parts supplied by reference TRBV18 and TRBJ2-1, is NAGVMQNPRHLVRRRGQEARLRCSPMKGHSHVYWYRQLPEEGLKFMVYLQKENIIDESGMPKERFSAEFPKEGPSILRIQQVVRGDSAAYFCASSPRSREWPMDEQFFGPGTRLTVL.

This chain connects TRBV2 to TRBJ2-7; 7 bases align to TRBD1. This CDR3 spans 16 amino acids. V was pared by 6 bases and J by 0 bases, with 11 bases of the junction left unmatched. Per germline, CDR1 SNHLY and CDR2 FYNNEI. In DNA form, the CDR3 reads TGTGCCAGCAGCAAGGGGGCGGGTCTCAACTCCTACGAGCAGTACTTC. It yields the protein CASSKGAGLNSYEQYF.

This chain links TRBV19 with TRBJ1-3; D unresolved. V was cut by 3 bases and J by 0 bases, with 6 bases left in between. From germline, CDR1 is LNHDA and CDR2 SQIVND (reference sequence). This CDR3 has 14 amino acids. The CDR3 sequence is CASSISHSGNTIYF. The CDR3, as DNA: TGTGCCAGTAGTATCTCCCACTCTGGAAACACCATATATTTT.

The chain combines TRBV19 with TRBJ1-1, with D uncertain. Germline CDR1 and CDR2: LNHDA and SQIVND (reference sequence). This CDR3 is 12 amino acids long. Trimming pared 8 bases from V and 4 bases from J, leaving 11 bases between. CDR3 residues: CASVAGFTEAFF. The CDR3 region has the DNA TGTGCCAGTGTGGCGGGGTTCACTGAAGCTTTCTTT. The entire variable domain, with the rest obtained from reference TRBV19 and TRBJ1-1, is as follows: DGGITQSPKYLFRKEGQNVTLSCEQNLNHDAMYWYRQDPGQGLRLIYYSQIVNDFQKGDIAEGYSVSREKKESFPLTVTSAQKNPTAFYLCASVAGFTEAFFGQGTRLTVV.

The rearrangement links TRBV4-3 to TRBJ2-7; TRBD1 aligns across 7 bases. Per germline, CDR1 LGHNA and CDR2 YSLEER. The CDR3 is made up of 16 amino acids. Germline trimming cut 3 bases from V and 0 bases from J; bases unmatched to any gene: 8. CDR3 sequence: CASSHARTGSSYEQYF. The CDR3 DNA sequence: TGCGCCAGCAGCCACGCCCGGACAGGTAGCTCCTACGAGCAGTACTTC.

The chain has TRBV5-5 and TRBJ2-3; D perhaps matches TRBD2 (5 bases). CDR3 length: 15 amino acids. Trimming left V 4 bases short and J 4 bases short, with 16 bases between. Looked up from germline, CDR1 is SGHKS and CDR2 is YYEKEE (reference sequence). The CDR3 spells CASSAWGALADTQYF. CDR3 DNA sequence: TGTGCCAGCAGCGCCTGGGGAGCCCTGGCAGATACGCAGTATTTT.